This T cell receptor (beta chain) was identified in a study of T cells in Graves' hyperthyroidism and ophthalmopathy. The CDR3 sequence is 15 residues long. Germline assignment: CDR1 DFQATT and CDR2 SNEGSKA (reference sequence). V dropped 0 bases and J dropped 5 bases, with 13 bases sitting between them. About this clonotype: Its antigen is as yet unknown.

Points from the study as a whole: Blood also showed most of the thyroid clonotypes that were expanded above 0.001.

RNA transcripts gave rise to amplified TCR beta CDR3 regions. The primer set for the first-round RT-PCR of the TCR CDR3 was HTBI. A single record per CDR3 protein comes from TCRdb applying MiXCR to the multiplex PCR reads. The table lists hundreds of thousands of distinct CDR3 sequences, about 45% of them singletons. Sequencing was performed on peripheral blood or thyroid tissue (not recorded which). The sequence came from an adult man with Graves' disease, either hyperthyroidism or ophthalmopathy (not recorded which). The V and J genes are TRBV20-1 and TRBJ1-4; D perhaps matches TRBD1 (6 bases). CDR3 residues: CSARDTRDINEKLFF. CDR3 coding DNA: TGCAGTGCTAGAGATACCCGGGACATAAATGAAAAACTGTTTTTT.